Each of the 29 T cell receptor beta chains below was sequenced from the same sample in a study of shared clonotypes between healthy human individuals. Measured with immunoSEQ multiplex PCR; TCRdb has only the in-frame clones, and not every one. The top ten clones hold around 0.058% of a sample with some 550,000 clones, around 97% of them seen once. The sequenced sample was naive CD4+ T cells sorted from blood. Subset: CD45RA+ positively selected. The receptors were gathered from a woman in her 30s in good health.

V usage is TRBV5-1 and J usage is TRBJ2-5, with 15 bases aligning to TRBD2. The last part of the DNA fits TRBJ2-7 better; the J call may be wrong. The CDR3 is made up of 14 amino acids. Germline CDR1 is SGHRS and CDR2 is YFSETQ. The CDR3 nucleotides are TGCGCCAGCAGCCCGGGACTAGCGGGGGGCGAGCAGTACTTC. Translated: CASSPGLAGGEQYF.

This chain links TRBV5-1 with TRBJ1-2; D gene unclear. This CDR3 is built from 13 residues. Trimming cost V 4 bases and J 6 bases, with 13 bases left between them. Looked up from germline, CDR1 is SGHRS and CDR2 is YFSETQ. The chain's CDR3 is CASSLGGIDGYTF. CDR3 coding DNA: TGCGCCAGCAGCCTCGGAGGGATAGATGGCTACACCTTC.

The chain links TRBV27 to TRBJ2-4; D is undetermined. V lost 2 bases, J lost 0 bases, and 5 bases lay in between. CDR3 size: 14 residues. Germline loops: CDR1 MNHEY, CDR2 SMNVEV (reference sequence). The CDR3 DNA reads as TGTGCCAGCAGTTTAGGCTCAGCCAAAAACATTCAGTACTTC. Residues: CASSLGSAKNIQYF.

The chain has TRBV5-1 and TRBJ2-3; D call uncertain. V was clipped by 7 bases and J by 4 bases, with 16 bases between them. The CDR3 covers 14 residues. Germline loops: CDR1 SGHRS, CDR2 YFSETQ. The CDR3 sequence: CASQDLGLADTQYF. CDR3 in DNA: TGCGCCAGCCAGGACCTTGGTCTCGCAGATACGCAGTATTTT.

V is TRBV27 and J is TRBJ1-1; D perhaps matches TRBD1 (5 bases). This CDR3 spans 15 amino acids. Germline CDR1 and CDR2: MNHEY and SMNVEV (reference sequence). The V gene lost 4 bases and the J gene lost 3 bases, with 15 bases spanning the gap. CDR3 loop: CASSSGTQGDTEAFF. CDR3 DNA sequence: TGTGCCAGCAGTTCCGGGACCCAAGGGGACACTGAAGCTTTCTTT.

The chain employs TRBV5-4 and TRBJ1-6, with 8 bases lining up with TRBD1. This CDR3 has 15 residues. Per germline, CDR1 SGHNT and CDR2 YYREEE (reference sequence). V was clipped by 3 bases and J by 7 bases; unmatched bases: 6. In DNA form, the CDR3 reads TGTGCCAGCAGCTGGACAGGGTCACACAATTCACCCCTCCACTTT. Translated, it gives CASSWTGSHNSPLHF.

The genes are TRBV10-3 and TRBJ1-2; possibly TRBD1 for D (5 bases). The CDR3 extends over 13 amino acids. The germline gives CDR1 ENHRY, CDR2 SYGVKD. V shed 0 bases and J shed 4 bases, with 6 bases lying between them. This chain's CDR3 is CAISESGTYGYTF. In DNA, the CDR3 is TGTGCCATCAGTGAGTCAGGGACCTATGGCTACACCTTC.

The chain carries TRBV5-1 and TRBJ1-1; D not certain. Germline-derived CDR1 and CDR2 are SGHRS and YFSETQ. The CDR3 is 13 amino acids. Trimming cost V 6 bases and J 3 bases, with 12 bases left between them. The CDR3 DNA reads TGCGCCAGCACAGAGGACGGGTACACTGAAGCTTTCTTT. It translates to CASTEDGYTEAFF.

The chain couples TRBV2 to TRBJ2-1, with D perhaps matching TRBD1 (5 bases). This CDR3 has 15 residues. V was clipped by 10 bases and J by 0 bases, with 16 bases between them. Per the germline V gene, CDR1 is SNHLY and CDR2 is FYNNEI. The CDR3 coding sequence is TGTGCCAAACAAAAGGGGTCCCTCTCCTACAATGAGCAGTTCTTC. Protein: CAKQKGSLSYNEQFF.

The chain links TRBV7-9 to TRBJ2-1, with a weak D call TRBD2 (6 bases). The CDR3 consists of 16 residues. In germline, CDR1 is SEHNR, CDR2 FQNEAQ (reference sequence). With 3 bases removed from V and 4 bases from J, the gap between germline ends came to 16 bases. DNA for the CDR3: TGTGCCAGCAGCTTTAGTTTCGGGGAGGAGTACAATGAGCAGTTCTTC. Protein sequence: CASSFSFGEEYNEQFF.

The chain recombines TRBV7-2 with TRBJ1-5, with D possibly being TRBD1 (5 bases). The V end was cut by 1 base, the J end by 5 bases, with 9 bases between. This CDR3 comprises 14 residues. Germline values: CDR1 SGHTA, CDR2 FQGNSA. As DNA, the CDR3 is TGTGCCAGCAGCTTAGGAGGGGTGGATCAGCCCCAGCATTTT. The encoded protein is CASSLGGVDQPQHF.

J is TRBJ1-2 and V is TRBV19; no definite D call. Trimming removed 4 bases at V and 7 bases at J, with 19 bases between. The CDR3 has 15 amino acids. The germline gives CDR1 LNHDA, CDR2 SQIVND (reference sequence). The CDR3 reads CASSKETDGIGGYTF. In DNA, the CDR3 is TGTGCCAGTAGTAAGGAAACCGACGGAATCGGTGGCTACACCTTC. Based on the CDR3 plus reference TRBV19 and TRBJ1-2, the full variable domain is DGGITQSPKYLFRKEGQNVTLSCEQNLNHDAMYWYRQDPGQGLRLIYYSQIVNDFQKGDIAEGYSVSREKKESFPLTVTSAQKNPTAFYLCASSKETDGIGGYTFGSGTRLTVV.

The chain combines TRBV18 with TRBJ2-3; D ambiguous. The V end lost 5 bases, the J end lost 0 bases, and 15 bases lay between the germline ends. This CDR3 has 16 amino acids. Looked up from germline, CDR1 is KGHSH and CDR2 is LQKENI. Here the CDR3 reads CASSASELWSTDTQYF. CDR3 sequence (DNA): TGTGCCAGCTCAGCCAGCGAGCTTTGGAGCACAGATACGCAGTATTTT. The whole variable domain, remainder taken from reference TRBV18 and TRBJ2-3, is NAGVMQNPRHLVRRRGQEARLRCSPMKGHSHVYWYRQLPEEGLKFMVYLQKENIIDESGMPKERFSAEFPKEGPSILRIQQVVRGDSAAYFCASSASELWSTDTQYFGPGTRLTVL.

The gene calls are TRBV18 and TRBJ1-5; 8 bases are shared with TRBD1. Germline trimming cut 2 bases from V and 9 bases from J; bases unmatched to any gene: 9. Germline V CDR1 and CDR2: KGHSH, LQKENI. The CDR3 length is 15 residues. The CDR3 here is CASSPGQGGPGPQHF. The CDR3 DNA is TGTGCCAGCTCACCAGGACAGGGCGGGCCGGGGCCCCAGCATTTT.

The chain couples TRBV7-9 to TRBJ2-3; 11 nucleotides agree with TRBD1. The germline V gene encodes CDR1 SEHNR and CDR2 FQNEAQ (reference sequence). This CDR3 comprises 16 residues. Trimming at V came to 1 base and at J to 4 bases, leaving 4 bases not matched to a gene. CDR3 protein: CASSLDPGQGADTQYF. The DNA for the CDR3 is TGTGCCAGCAGCTTAGACCCGGGACAGGGGGCAGATACGCAGTATTTT.

The chain carries TRBV7-8 and TRBJ2-2; 8 positions agree with TRBD2. The CDR3 runs to 15 residues. Germline CDR1 and CDR2: SGHVS and FQNEAQ. Trimming removed 7 bases from V and 9 bases from J; junction bases left unmatched: 13. CDR3 loop: CASTGRGSSPRELFF. CDR3 bases: TGTGCCAGCACCGGGAGGGGCTCCAGTCCCCGGGAGCTGTTTTTT.

The chain has TRBV19 and TRBJ2-1; 10 nucleotides match TRBD2. The CDR3 extends over 16 amino acids. Unmatched junction bases numbered 10, after V lost 6 bases and J lost 5 bases. Looked up from germline, CDR1 is LNHDA and CDR2 is SQIVND (reference sequence). The CDR3, as DNA: TGTGCCAGTAGCTTACAGGGGACTAGCGACCACAATGAGCAGTTCTTC. Encoded protein: CASSLQGTSDHNEQFF. The full variable domain, in which reference TRBV19 and TRBJ2-1 provide the parts outside the CDR3, is DGGITQSPKYLFRKEGQNVTLSCEQNLNHDAMYWYRQDPGQGLRLIYYSQIVNDFQKGDIAEGYSVSREKKESFPLTVTSAQKNPTAFYLCASSLQGTSDHNEQFFGPGTRLTVL.

This chain links TRBV19 with TRBJ1-5; D is unclear. Trimming shortened V by 7 bases and J by 6 bases, and 22 bases separated the two germline ends. Germline V gene sequence: CDR1 LNHDA, CDR2 SQIVND (reference sequence). The CDR3 sequence is 16 residues long. The CDR3 sequence is CASNVDGALLGQPQHF. DNA for the CDR3: TGTGCCAGTAATGTGGACGGAGCCCTTTTAGGTCAGCCCCAGCATTTT. Variable domain in full (rest from reference TRBV19 and TRBJ1-5): DGGITQSPKYLFRKEGQNVTLSCEQNLNHDAMYWYRQDPGQGLRLIYYSQIVNDFQKGDIAEGYSVSREKKESFPLTVTSAQKNPTAFYLCASNVDGALLGQPQHFGDGTRLSIL.

This clone showed up just once. Other DNA sequences in the same sample also yield this CDR3. V gene TRBV5-1 combines with J gene TRBJ2-2; possible D gene TRBD1, 5 bases. There are 15 residues in the CDR3. The V gene lost 1 base and the J gene lost 3 bases, with 10 bases spanning the gap. Germline loops: CDR1 SGHRS, CDR2 YFSETQ. CDR3 residues: CASSLRGLDTGELFF. The CDR3 region has the DNA TGCGCCAGCAGCTTGAGGGGCTTGGACACCGGGGAGCTGTTTTTT.

This clone was recorded only once. This chain joins TRBV19 and TRBJ2-2, with 8 bases matching TRBD2. In germline, CDR1 is LNHDA, CDR2 SQIVND (reference sequence). Trimming removed 4 bases from V and 2 bases from J; junction bases left unmatched: 6. The CDR3 is 16 amino acids. CDR3 residues: CASSNTSGTNTGELFF. Here the CDR3 DNA reads TGTGCCAGTAGTAACACTAGCGGAACTAACACCGGGGAGCTGTTTTTT. The full variable domain, its missing parts supplied by reference TRBV19 and TRBJ2-2, is DGGITQSPKYLFRKEGQNVTLSCEQNLNHDAMYWYRQDPGQGLRLIYYSQIVNDFQKGDIAEGYSVSREKKESFPLTVTSAQKNPTAFYLCASSNTSGTNTGELFFGEGSRLTVL.

The chain couples TRBV2 to TRBJ1-2; D gene unclear. This CDR3 has 13 residues. Trimming left V 0 bases short and J 3 bases short, with 5 bases between. Germline CDR1 SNHLY, CDR2 FYNNEI. The CDR3 region is CASSEAPDYGYTF. The CDR3 DNA is TGTGCCAGCAGTGAAGCCCCGGACTATGGCTACACCTTC.

The rearrangement links TRBV2 to TRBJ2-1; TRBD1 matches at 7 bases. CDR3 length: 15 residues. The germline V gene encodes CDR1 SNHLY and CDR2 FYNNEI. V lost 5 bases and J lost 0; bases outside the gene matches: 4. The CDR3 is CASSTQGSSYNEQFF. The CDR3 DNA is TGTGCCAGCAGTACACAGGGGAGCTCCTACAATGAGCAGTTCTTC.

The V and J genes are TRBV9 and TRBJ1-2, with D uncertain. This CDR3 is built from 15 residues. V dropped 4 bases and J dropped 0 bases, with 13 bases sitting between them. Germline V gene sequence: CDR1 SGDLS, CDR2 YYNGEE. DNA for the CDR3: TGTGCCAGCAGCTTTCGGAGGGAATCTAACTATGGCTACACCTTC. This sequence encodes CASSFRRESNYGYTF.

V and J are TRBV10-2 and TRBJ2-3; TRBD2 matches 16 bases. Germline lookup yields CDR1 WSHSY and CDR2 SAAADI. This CDR3 is 22 amino acids long. V lost 3 bases to trimming and J lost 0 bases; unmatched junction nucleotides: 15. The CDR3 region is CASSDRQPGLAGGPWSTDTQYF. CDR3 bases: TGCGCCAGCAGTGATAGGCAACCGGGACTAGCGGGAGGGCCATGGAGCACAGATACGCAGTATTTT.

V is TRBV6-1 and J is TRBJ2-7; maybe TRBD1 (5 bases). The V end was cut by 3 bases, the J end by 1 base, with 10 bases between. The germline V gene has CDR1 MNHNS and CDR2 SASEGT. The CDR3 spans 14 residues. The CDR3: CASSDWGRSYEQYF. The CDR3, as DNA: TGTGCCAGCAGTGATTGGGGCCGTTCCTACGAGCAGTACTTC.

The CDR3 DNA follows: TGTGCCAGCAGTCTCGACTCGGGCGCCCACGGAGCGTACGAGCAGTACTTC. It codes for CASSLDSGAHGAYEQYF. This rearrangement joins TRBV27 to TRBJ2-7, with D uncertain. Trimming shortened V by 5 bases and J by 4 bases, and 24 bases separated the two germline ends. CDR1 is MNHEY and CDR2 is SMNVEV in the germline V gene (reference sequence). The CDR3 has 17 residues.

This clone was observed once. The genes are TRBV5-1 and TRBJ1-6; a possible D gene is TRBD1 (6 bases). This CDR3 comprises 15 residues. V dropped 3 bases and J dropped 7 bases, with 14 bases sitting between them. Germline values: CDR1 SGHRS, CDR2 YFSETQ. The CDR3 is CASSYTGMANSPLHF. The CDR3 DNA is TGCGCCAGCAGCTACACAGGGATGGCAAATTCACCCCTCCACTTT.

Here the CDR3 reads CASSLVAGELFF. CDR3 coding DNA: TGCGCCAGCAGCTTAGTTGCCGGGGAGCTGTTTTTT. The chain has TRBV4-1 and TRBJ2-2, with D unresolved. Germline CDR1 is MGHRA and CDR2 is YSYEKL. The CDR3 contains 12 residues. The V end was cut by 5 bases, the J end by 6 bases, with 7 bases between.

This chain joins TRBV28 and TRBJ1-5; D is possibly TRBD1 (5 bases). This CDR3 spans 17 amino acids. The germline V gene has CDR1 MDHEN and CDR2 SYDVKM. The V end lost 6 bases, the J end lost 2 bases, and 20 bases lay between the germline ends. CDR3 loop: CASSSRDSGGGNQPQHF. As DNA, the CDR3 is TGTGCCAGCAGCTCGCGGGACTCTGGGGGTGGCAATCAGCCCCAGCATTTT.